What follows are 8 T cell receptor beta chains derived from one specimen sequenced in a study of T cells in Graves' hyperthyroidism and ophthalmopathy. RNA transcripts gave rise to amplified TCR beta CDR3 regions. First-round RT-PCR targeting the TCR CDR3 was performed with the HTBI primer set. TCRdb called the multiplex PCR reads again in MiXCR, with one record for every CDR3 protein. In the table there are approximately 330,000 distinct CDR3 sequences, over 15% of which are singletons. Material: blood. Receptors were obtained from a woman in her forties or fifties with Graves' hyperthyroidism.

This clonotype appeared a few times. It may be a read error: a sequence one base away is much more abundant. The chain joins TRBV2 to TRBJ1-2; D possibly corresponds to TRBD1 (5 bases). The CDR3 is 14 residues long. Per germline, CDR1 SNHLY and CDR2 FYNNEI. CDR3: CVSSDQGISYGYTF. Written as DNA, the CDR3 is TGTGTCAGCAGTGACCAGGGTATAAGCTATGGCTACACCTTC.

This clonotype was seen a handful of times. The chain joins TRBV20-1 to TRBJ2-1; 10 nucleotides match TRBD2. Trimming cost V 6 bases and J 9 bases; bases outside gene matches: 5. This CDR3 is 12 amino acids long. The germline V gene has CDR1 DFQATT and CDR2 SNEGSKA (reference sequence). CDR3 sequence reads: CSACVAGGEQFF. The CDR3 DNA sequence: TGCAGTGCCTGTGTAGCGGGGGGTGAGCAGTTCTTC.

This clonotype occurred many times. J is TRBJ1-4 and V is TRBV3-1; D ambiguous. The CDR3 is 13 residues long. Trimming stripped 2 bases from V and 8 bases from J, with 9 bases between. In germline, CDR1 is LGHDT, CDR2 YNNKEL (reference sequence). The CDR3 coding sequence is TGTGCCAGCAGCCAACGGGGATTAGAAAAACTGTTTTTT. Its protein is CASSQRGLEKLFF. The full variable domain, its missing parts supplied by reference TRBV3-1 and TRBJ1-4, is DTAVSQTPKYLVTQMGNDKSIKCEQNLGHDTMYWYKQDSKKFLKIMFSYNNKELIINETVPNRFSPKSPDKAHLNLHINSLELGDSAVYFCASSQRGLEKLFFGSGTQLSVL.

This clonotype showed up many times. The chain recombines TRBV28 with TRBJ1-5; D gene ambiguous. The V and J ends lost 1 base and 5 bases respectively, with 6 bases between them. CDR1 MDHEN and CDR2 SYDVKM come from the germline V gene. The CDR3 is 13 amino acids. The CDR3 loop is CASSLSGHQPQHF. In nucleotides, the CDR3 is TGTGCCAGCAGTTTATCCGGACATCAGCCCCAGCATTTT.

The sample holds one count of this clonotype. This chain connects TRBV20-1 to TRBJ2-7, with a weak D call TRBD2 (7 bases). The CDR3 sequence is 16 residues long. V was cut by 2 bases and J by 2 bases, with 19 bases left in between. Germline V gene sequence: CDR1 DFQATT, CDR2 SNEGSKA (reference sequence). In DNA, the CDR3 is TGCAGTGCTAGAAGCGGGACACAGGGACTCACCTACGAGCAGTACTTC. It codes for CSARSGTQGLTYEQYF.

This clonotype was picked up a small number of times. The gene calls are TRBV6-1 and TRBJ1-2; perhaps TRBD1 as D (5 bases). This CDR3 has 13 amino acids. Trimming left V 1 base short and J 5 bases short, with 8 bases between. CDR1 and CDR2 (germline): MNHNS, SASEGT. As DNA, the CDR3 is TGTGCCAGCAGTGAAGGGGGCGCTTATGGCTACACCTTC. Protein product: CASSEGGAYGYTF.

The chain has TRBV28 and TRBJ2-7; tentative D call: TRBD2 (5 bases). The CDR3 loop spans 15 amino acids. Trimming stripped 5 bases from V and 0 bases from J, with 14 bases between. Germline V CDR1 and CDR2: MDHEN, SYDVKM. The DNA for the CDR3 is TGTGCCAGCAGTCTCCCGACGGGAAGCTCCTACGAGCAGTACTTC. It codes for CASSLPTGSSYEQYF. Full variable domain (remainder filled in from reference TRBV28 and TRBJ2-7): DVKVTQSSRYLVKRTGEKVFLECVQDMDHENMFWYRQDPGLGLRLIYFSYDVKMKEKGDIPEGYSVSREKKERFSLILESASTNQTSMYLCASSLPTGSSYEQYFGPGTRLTVT.

This chain connects TRBV11-2 to TRBJ2-2, with D possibly being TRBD1 (6 bases). Trimming shortened V by 5 bases and J by 3 bases, and 16 bases separated the two germline ends. The CDR3 runs to 16 residues. Germline V CDR1 and CDR2: SGHAT, FQNNGV. CDR3 sequence: CASSEGQWSDTGELFF. The DNA for the CDR3 is TGTGCCAGCAGCGAGGGACAATGGTCCGACACCGGGGAGCTGTTTTTT.